The source of this TCR beta chain is a study of cytomegalovirus exposure and HLA in healthy donors. Note on this clone: Its antigen is undetermined.

Study observations and caveats: Association of a missense DCLRE1C variant with TCR beta V- and J-gene trimming was reported in a later analysis.

The PCR made use of 60 Vbeta and 13 Jbeta primers. Clones were read by immunoSEQ multiplex PCR, and TCRdb kept only the in-frame ones, dropping some. Here the sample spans 130,000 to 150,000 clones, more than 75% being singletons. The junction had 4 bases not matched to a gene; V was cut back by 3 bases and J by 6 bases. CDR1 and CDR2 (germline): PRHDT, FYEKMQ (reference sequence). CDR3 size: 14 residues. The rearrangement joins TRBV13 to TRBJ2-7; 11 bases agree with TRBD2. The clonotype was recovered from a female donor in good health and CMV-seronegative. Sample: PBMCs. CDR3 coding DNA: TGTGCCAGCAGCTTCGCTAGCGGGAGGACCGAGCAGTACTTC. This codes for CASSFASGRTEQYF. The variable domain in full, completed from reference TRBV13 and TRBJ2-7, reads AAGVIQSPRHLIKEKRETATLKCYPIPRHDTVYWYQQGPGQDPQFLISFYEKMQSDKGSIPDRFSAQQFSDYHSELNMSSLELGDSALYFCASSFASGRTEQYFGPGTRLTVT.